One and the same sample provided the 26 T cell receptor beta chains below, sequenced in a study of Graves' ophthalmopathy and Graves' hyperthyroidism. RNA served as the template for amplifying TCR beta CDR3 regions. An opening RT-PCR round employed HTBI primers and preceded a second-round multiplex PCR. MiXCR, run by TCRdb on the multiplex PCR reads, gives a single entry per CDR3 protein. The table shows just over 400,000 distinct CDR3 sequences, with around 21% occurring only once. The sequenced material came from peripheral blood. These receptors were collected from a woman aged 18-29 years with stable Graves' hyperthyroidism.

This clonotype appeared many times. The chain joins TRBV12-5 to TRBJ2-5; D gene unclear. The CDR3 is 14 amino acids. From germline, CDR1 is LGHNT and CDR2 FRNRAP. Trimming stripped 5 bases from V and 0 bases from J, with 10 bases between. DNA of the CDR3: TGTGCTAGTGGTCATTCGAATAACCAAGAGACCCAGTACTTC. Translated, it gives CASGHSNNQETQYF.

Many counts were recorded for this clonotype. The J gene is TRBJ2-4, the V gene TRBV7-2; the D call may be TRBD1 or TRBD2 (5 bases each). Germline V gene lookup returns CDR1 SGHTA and CDR2 FQGNSA. This CDR3 comprises 15 residues. V dropped 2 bases and J dropped 6 bases, with 14 bases sitting between them. Here the CDR3 reads CASSLRSSGTNIQYF. The CDR3 region has the DNA TGTGCCAGCAGCTTAAGAAGTTCGGGGACAAACATTCAGTACTTC.

This clonotype was seen ten or more times. J is TRBJ2-6 and V is TRBV15; D call uncertain. Between the trimmed V and J ends, which lost 2 bases and 0 bases, there was a span of 8 bases. CDR3 length: 16 amino acids. CDR1 and CDR2 from the germline V gene are LNHNV and YYDKDF (reference sequence). CDR3 residues: CATSRPHFSGANVLTF. The CDR3 DNA sequence: TGTGCCACCAGCAGACCCCATTTCTCTGGGGCCAACGTCCTGACTTTC.

This clonotype was seen repeatedly, ten times or more. The CDR3 loop is CASSLADGAAEAFF. CDR3 nucleotides: TGCGCCAGCAGCTTGGCCGACGGGGCGGCTGAAGCTTTCTTT. The rearrangement links TRBV5-1 to TRBJ1-1, with a weak D call TRBD1 (5 bases). Germline CDR1 is SGHRS and CDR2 is YFSETQ. Trimming shortened V by 0 bases and J by 6 bases, and 12 bases separated the two germline ends. The CDR3 spans 14 residues.

In this sample, this clonotype turned up many times. V usage is TRBV12-3 or TRBV12-4 and J usage is TRBJ2-4, with 7 bases fitting TRBD1. The CDR3 has 13 amino acids. With V trimmed by 2 bases and J by 9 bases, 4 bases remained unmatched. The CDR3 DNA reads TGTGCCAGCAGTTTACAGGGGGACGGCATTCAGTACTTC. Protein product: CASSLQGDGIQYF.

This clonotype was observed many times. The chain joins TRBV2 to TRBJ2-2; D is unresolved. The CDR3 covers 13 residues. CDR1 SNHLY and CDR2 FYNNEI come from the germline V gene. The V and J ends lost 6 bases and 5 bases respectively, with 10 bases between them. The chain's CDR3 is CASRSTWTGELFF. The CDR3 nucleotides read TGTGCCAGCAGATCGACTTGGACCGGGGAGCTGTTTTTT.

This clonotype has a handful of counts. The CDR3, as DNA: TGTGCCAGCAGTGTCCGGGACATACGCTCCTACGAGCAGTACTTC. This gives the protein CASSVRDIRSYEQYF. This chain uses TRBV6-1 with TRBJ2-7, with a weak D call TRBD1 (6 bases). This CDR3 comprises 15 residues. Trimming cost V 4 bases and J 0 bases, with 13 bases left between them. Germline V gene lookup returns CDR1 MNHNS and CDR2 SASEGT.

This clonotype was detected many times. The chain uses TRBV28 and TRBJ1-5, with 8 bases matching TRBD1. Germline-derived CDR1 and CDR2 are MDHEN and SYDVKM. The trim removed 4 bases at V and 6 bases at J, leaving 8 bases unmatched. The CDR3 loop spans 15 amino acids. In DNA form, the CDR3 reads TGTGCCAGCAGTTCCCAGGGGGCTGGAGCTCAGCCCCAGCATTTT. Its translation: CASSSQGAGAQPQHF.

V gene TRBV3-1 combines with J gene TRBJ1-1; no definite D call. This CDR3 spans 14 amino acids. V gave up 1 base and J gave up 5 bases, with 11 bases separating them. CDR1 is LGHDT and CDR2 is YNNKEL in the germline V gene (reference sequence). The CDR3 DNA is TGTGCCAGCAGCCAAGTGGAAGGGCAGACTGAAGCTTTCTTT. Protein product: CASSQVEGQTEAFF.

CDR3 region: CASSSPGIQETQYF. CDR3 nucleotides: TGTGCCAGCAGTTCCCCAGGGATTCAAGAGACCCAGTACTTC. V usage is TRBV27 and J usage is TRBJ2-5, with D possibly TRBD1 on 5 matching bases. The germline V gene has CDR1 MNHEY and CDR2 SMNVEV (reference sequence). The CDR3 extends over 14 amino acids. V was trimmed by 4 bases and J by 2 bases, leaving 11 bases between them.

This clonotype has ten or more counts. The V gene is TRBV28, the J gene TRBJ2-7; D may match TRBD1 or TRBD2 (5 bases each). Trimming left V 3 bases short and J 3 bases short, with 15 bases between. This CDR3 region has 15 residues. The V gene's germline CDR1 is MDHEN and CDR2 SYDVKM. This CDR3 reads CASSFPPPGGYEQYF. CDR3 DNA: TGTGCCAGCAGTTTCCCCCCTCCTGGGGGCTACGAGCAGTACTTC.

V gene TRBV4-1 combines with J gene TRBJ1-1; D might be TRBD1 (6 bases). Germline assignment: CDR1 MGHRA and CDR2 YSYEKL. The CDR3 loop spans 15 amino acids. Trimming stripped 6 bases from V and 2 bases from J, with 16 bases between. CDR3 loop: CASRANPGDNTEAFF. The CDR3 region has the DNA TGCGCCAGCAGAGCCAATCCAGGGGACAACACTGAAGCTTTCTTT.

This clonotype showed up many times. The chain is built from TRBV6-5 and TRBJ2-5; D remains ambiguous. The CDR3 totals 12 residues. Trimming shortened V by 0 bases and J by 4 bases, and 3 bases separated the two germline ends. Germline CDR1 and CDR2: MNHEY and SVGAGI. In nucleotides, the CDR3 is TGTGCCAGCAGTTACTCGACAGAGACCCAGTACTTC. Amino acids: CASSYSTETQYF.

This clonotype was detected ten times or more. V is TRBV29-1 and J is TRBJ2-5; 13 bases are a match to TRBD2. Per the germline V gene, CDR1 is SQVTM and CDR2 is ANQGSEA. The V and J ends lost 4 bases and 1 base, in that order; junction bases with no gene match: 3. The CDR3 covers 15 residues. CDR3: CSVAGTSGTQETQYF. CDR3 bases: TGCAGCGTTGCCGGGACTAGCGGGACCCAAGAGACCCAGTACTTC.

In its sample, this clonotype was seen many times. The chain combines TRBV27 with TRBJ1-1; 7 nucleotides agree with TRBD1. The CDR3 is 16 residues long. J gave up 8 bases and V 3 bases, and 15 bases lay outside the gene matches. Per the germline V gene, CDR1 is MNHEY and CDR2 is SMNVEV (reference sequence). In DNA form, the CDR3 reads TGTGCCAGCAGTTTGTTTTGGGACAGATCCGATATCGAAGCTTTCTTT. Translated: CASSLFWDRSDIEAFF.

This clonotype has just one count. V gene TRBV2 combines with J gene TRBJ1-5; tentatively, D is TRBD1 (6 bases). Germline V gene data show CDR1 as SNHLY and CDR2 as FYNNEI. V lost 5 bases and J lost 4, with 9 bases in between. This CDR3 is 13 amino acids long. DNA of the CDR3: TGTGCCAGCAGTCCGGGGGCAAATCAGCCCCAGCATTTT. It encodes CASSPGANQPQHF.

This clonotype was detected many times. The rearrangement joins TRBV19 to TRBJ1-5; 7 bases agree with TRBD1. Germline CDR1 LNHDA, CDR2 SQIVND (reference sequence). CDR3 size: 14 residues. V was clipped by 3 bases and J by 5 bases; unmatched bases: 4. CDR3 residues: CASSIRTGHQPQHF. CDR3 in DNA: TGTGCCAGTAGTATTAGGACAGGACATCAGCCCCAGCATTTT.

Here the CDR3 reads CASSFYLAGGTGELFDTF. DNA for the CDR3: TGTGCCAGCAGTTTTTACCTAGCGGGAGGCACCGGGGAGCTGTTTGACACCTTC. The chain has TRBV12-3 or TRBV12-4 and TRBJ1-2; D is unclear. CDR3 length: 18 residues. V dropped 3 bases and J dropped 12 bases, with 32 bases sitting between them.

In its sample, this clonotype was seen many times. This chain joins TRBV15 and TRBJ2-6; D is unresolved. The length of the CDR3 is 17 residues. The germline gives CDR1 LNHNV, CDR2 YYDKDF (reference sequence). V lost 0 bases and J lost 0, with 9 bases in between. In nucleotides, the CDR3 is TGTGCCACCAGCAGAGAAACTCGAGCCTCTGGGGCCAACGTCCTGACTTTC. Translated: CATSRETRASGANVLTF.

This clonotype has a count of ten or more. This chain links TRBV7-2 with TRBJ1-2; D unresolved. Germline assignment: CDR1 SGHTA and CDR2 FQGNSA. The germline V and J ends were trimmed by 5 bases and 6 bases, with 22 bases remaining between them. The CDR3 is made up of 16 amino acids. CDR3 nucleotides: TGTGCCAGCAGCCCGACCCTATATCGGGGAAGGAATGGCTACACCTTC. Protein: CASSPTLYRGRNGYTF.

This clonotype was recorded many times. The chain uses TRBV6-4 and TRBJ1-1, with D possibly matching TRBD1 (6 bases). The ends were cut back, 3 bases at V and 3 bases at J, with 8 bases in the middle. The germline gives CDR1 MRHNA, CDR2 SNTAGT. The CDR3 sequence is 13 residues long. The CDR3 here is CASSEGGHTEAFF. The CDR3 DNA follows: TGTGCCAGCAGTGAAGGGGGGCACACTGAAGCTTTCTTT.

Ten or more counts support this clonotype. This chain joins TRBV5-1 and TRBJ1-2; D is unclear. Germline V lookup: CDR1 SGHRS, CDR2 YFSETQ. Between the trimmed V and J ends, which lost 1 base and 8 bases, there was a span of 15 bases. The CDR3 is made up of 14 amino acids. The CDR3 protein is CASSLPGSRFGYTF. CDR3 nucleotides: TGCGCCAGCAGCTTGCCGGGGAGTCGATTCGGCTACACCTTC.

The chain has TRBV6-1 and TRBJ2-7, with D possibly called TRBD1 or TRBD2 (6 bases each). CDR1 and CDR2 (germline): MNHNS, SASEGT. The CDR3 totals 15 residues. V was clipped by 4 bases and J by 5 bases, with 18 bases between them. In DNA, the CDR3 is TGTGCCAGCAGTGTGAGTGAGGGGGGCAAGGACGAGCAGTACTTC. Its protein product is CASSVSEGGKDEQYF.

Ten or more counts support this clonotype. This rearrangement joins TRBV7-8 to TRBJ2-2, with 11 bases identical to TRBD2. This CDR3 is 17 amino acids long. The germline V gene encodes CDR1 SGHVS and CDR2 FQNEAQ. V lost 5 bases and J lost 0; bases outside the gene matches: 5. The CDR3 DNA follows: TGTGCCAGCAGCCCCGGGACTAGCGGAGCGAACACCGGGGAGCTGTTTTTT. This codes for CASSPGTSGANTGELFF. Combining the CDR3 with reference TRBV7-8 and TRBJ2-2 gives the whole variable domain GAGVSQSPRYKVAKRGQDVALRCDPISGHVSLFWYQQALGQGPEFLTYFQNEAQLDKSGLPSDRFFAERPEGSVSTLKIQRTQQEDSAVYLCASSPGTSGANTGELFFGEGSRLTVL.

This clonotype was recorded many times. The chain recombines TRBV19 with TRBJ1-1; D not resolved. This CDR3 is built from 13 residues. Trimming removed 3 bases from V and 0 bases from J, with 5 bases in between. CDR1 and CDR2 from the germline V gene are LNHDA and SQIVND (reference sequence). The CDR3 nucleotides read TGTGCCAGTAGTATCGGGATGAACACTGAAGCTTTCTTT. Residues: CASSIGMNTEAFF.

This clonotype was counted many times. The gene calls are TRBV6-5 and TRBJ2-5; D might be TRBD2 (5 bases). The germline CDR1 and CDR2 sequences are MNHEY and SVGAGI. The CDR3 loop spans 15 amino acids. V gave up 1 base and J gave up 5 bases, with 14 bases separating them. The chain's CDR3 is CASSYFEGPIETQYF. The CDR3 DNA reads as TGTGCCAGCAGTTACTTTGAGGGTCCGATTGAGACCCAGTACTTC.